This TCR beta chain is drawn from a study of T cells after yellow fever vaccination. Across the whole study: Where fractions had low cell numbers, libraries were prepared from them with the SMART-Seq v4 Ultra Low Input RNA kit.

TCRdb recomputed calls from the 5' RACE reads with MiXCR, one row per CDR3 protein. The sample lists around 350,000 distinct CDR3 sequences, roughly 11% occurring once. Findings and caveats of the study: Reappearance after the booster was seen for most primary-vaccination clones, at 95% to 98% CD4 and more than 80% CD8.

CDR1 MNHNS and CDR2 SASEGT come from the germline V gene. V gave up 6 bases and J gave up 8 bases; unmatched junction bases: 6. This CDR3 is built from 14 residues. This clonotype was found a few times. Its antigen remains unidentified. The material was PBMCs, obtained on the day of the first yellow fever vaccination. The V gene is TRBV6-1, the J gene TRBJ2-1, with 11 bases aligning to TRBD2. This receptor was taken from a man aged 18 to 30 who received the YFV17D yellow fever vaccine. CDR3 nucleotides: TGTGCCAGCAGGCGACTAGCGGGGTTGGATGAGCAGTTCTTC. It translates to CASRRLAGLDEQFF.